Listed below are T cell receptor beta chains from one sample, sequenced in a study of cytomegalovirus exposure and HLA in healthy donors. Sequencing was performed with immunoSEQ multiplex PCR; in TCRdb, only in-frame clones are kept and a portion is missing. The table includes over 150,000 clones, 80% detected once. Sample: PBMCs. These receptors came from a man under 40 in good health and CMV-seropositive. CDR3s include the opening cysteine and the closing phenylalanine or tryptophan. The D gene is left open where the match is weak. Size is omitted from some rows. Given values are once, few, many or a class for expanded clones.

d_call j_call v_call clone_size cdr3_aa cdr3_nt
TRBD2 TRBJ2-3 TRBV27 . CASSYPSGKGTDTQYF TGTGCCAGCAGTTATCCTAGCGGGAAGGGCACAGATACGCAGTATTTT
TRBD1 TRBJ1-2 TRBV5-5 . CASSPEGQGVGYTF TGTGCCAGCAGCCCCGAGGGACAGGGTGTTGGCTACACCTTC
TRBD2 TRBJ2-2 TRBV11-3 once CASSLFSPGSGKGELFF TGTGCCAGCAGCTTATTTTCACCGGGAAGCGGGAAAGGGGAGCTGTTTTTT
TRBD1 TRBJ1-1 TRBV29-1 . CSTTGQGDTEAFF TGCAGCACAACGGGACAGGGGGATACTGAAGCTTTCTTT
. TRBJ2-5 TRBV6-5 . CASSRSGLIGETQYF TGTGCCAGCAGTCGTTCGGGTTTAATCGGAGAGACCCAGTACTTC
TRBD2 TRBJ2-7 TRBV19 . CASRSHSGRYEQYF TGTGCCAGTAGGTCCCATAGCGGGAGGTACGAGCAGTACTTC
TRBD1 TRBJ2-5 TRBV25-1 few CASSRGTGKYQETQYF TGTGCCAGCTCTAGGGGGACAGGGAAGTACCAAGAGACCCAGTACTTC
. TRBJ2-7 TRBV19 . CASSMTRTARSYEQYF TGTGCCAGTAGTATGACAAGGACAGCCCGCTCCTACGAGCAGTACTTC
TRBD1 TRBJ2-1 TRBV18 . CASSLGQVLTNEQFF TGTGCCAGCTCCCTCGGACAGGTCCTAACCAATGAGCAGTTCTTC
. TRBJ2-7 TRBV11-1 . CASSLVTGSNEQYF TGTGCCAGCAGCTTAGTCACAGGGTCCAACGAGCAGTACTTC
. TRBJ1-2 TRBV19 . CASSIAPRGGYTF TGTGCCAGTAGTATAGCCCCCAGGGGTGGCTACACCTTC
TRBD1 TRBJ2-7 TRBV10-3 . CAISAGQGTTYEQYF TGTGCCATCAGTGCGGGACAGGGTACCACCTACGAGCAGTACTTC
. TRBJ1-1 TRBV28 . CASKGLDTEAFF TGTGCCAGCAAGGGGCTAGACACTGAAGCTTTCTTT
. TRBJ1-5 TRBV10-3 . CAISGVGPSNQPQHF TGTGCCATCAGTGGTGTGGGGCCAAGCAATCAGCCCCAGCATTTT